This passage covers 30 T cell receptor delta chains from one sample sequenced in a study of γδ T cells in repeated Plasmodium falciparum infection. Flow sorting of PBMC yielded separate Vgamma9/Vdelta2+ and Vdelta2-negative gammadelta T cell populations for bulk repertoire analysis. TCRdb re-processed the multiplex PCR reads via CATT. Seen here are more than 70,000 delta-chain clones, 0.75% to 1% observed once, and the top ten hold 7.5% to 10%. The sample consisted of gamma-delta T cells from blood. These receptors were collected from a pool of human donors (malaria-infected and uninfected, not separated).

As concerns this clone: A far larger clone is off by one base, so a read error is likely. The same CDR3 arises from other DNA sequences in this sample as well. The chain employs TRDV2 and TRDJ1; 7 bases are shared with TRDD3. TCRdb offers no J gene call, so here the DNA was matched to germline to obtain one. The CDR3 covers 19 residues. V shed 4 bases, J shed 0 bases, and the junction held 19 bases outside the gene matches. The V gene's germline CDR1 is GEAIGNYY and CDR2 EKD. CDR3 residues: CACDTVGGYDNDYTDKLIF. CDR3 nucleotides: TGTGCCTGTGATACGGTTGGTGGATACGACAACGACTACACCGATAAACTCATCTTT.

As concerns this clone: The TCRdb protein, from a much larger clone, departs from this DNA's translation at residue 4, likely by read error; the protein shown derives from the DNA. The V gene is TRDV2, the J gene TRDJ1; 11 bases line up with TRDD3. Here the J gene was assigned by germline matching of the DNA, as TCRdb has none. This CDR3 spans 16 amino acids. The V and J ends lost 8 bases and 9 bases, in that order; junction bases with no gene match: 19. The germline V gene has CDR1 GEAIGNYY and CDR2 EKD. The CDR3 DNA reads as TGTGCCTCTTCCCTCAACGTACTGGGGGATATATTGGAACTCATCTTT. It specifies CASSLNVLGDILELIF.

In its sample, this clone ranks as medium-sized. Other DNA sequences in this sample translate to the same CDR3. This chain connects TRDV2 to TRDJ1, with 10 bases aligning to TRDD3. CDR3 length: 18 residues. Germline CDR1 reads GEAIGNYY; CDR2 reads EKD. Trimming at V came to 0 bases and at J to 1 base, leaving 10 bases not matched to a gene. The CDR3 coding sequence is TGTGCCTGTGACACCGTATGGGGGATACCGAGCCGCACCGATAAACTCATCTTT. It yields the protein CACDTVWGIPSRTDKLIF.

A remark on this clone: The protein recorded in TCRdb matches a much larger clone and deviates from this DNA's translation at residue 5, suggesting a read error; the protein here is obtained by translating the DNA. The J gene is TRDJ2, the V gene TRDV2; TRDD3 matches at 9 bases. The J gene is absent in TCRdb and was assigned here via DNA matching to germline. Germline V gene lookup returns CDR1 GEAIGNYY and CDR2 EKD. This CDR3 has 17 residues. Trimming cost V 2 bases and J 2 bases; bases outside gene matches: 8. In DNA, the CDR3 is TGTGCCTGTGACATGGTGGGGGATAACGGCTTGACAGCACAACTCTTCTTT. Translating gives CACDMVGDNGLTAQLFF.

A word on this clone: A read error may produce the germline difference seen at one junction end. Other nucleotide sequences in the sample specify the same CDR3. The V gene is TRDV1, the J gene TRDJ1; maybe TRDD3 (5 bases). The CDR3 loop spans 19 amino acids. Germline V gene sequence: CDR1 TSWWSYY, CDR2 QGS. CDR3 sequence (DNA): TGTGCACTTGGGGTCCCCACCGCTACGGAAGGTATAGGGAGAACTAAACTCATCTTT. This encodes CALGVPTATEGIGRTKLIF.

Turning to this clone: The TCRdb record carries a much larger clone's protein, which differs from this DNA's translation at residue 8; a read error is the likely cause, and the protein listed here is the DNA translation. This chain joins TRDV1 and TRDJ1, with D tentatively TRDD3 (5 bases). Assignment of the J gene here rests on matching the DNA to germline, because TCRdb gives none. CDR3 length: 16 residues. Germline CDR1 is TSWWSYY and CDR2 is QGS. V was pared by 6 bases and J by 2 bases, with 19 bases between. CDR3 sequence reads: CALGGICGLKTDKLIF. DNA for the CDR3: TGTGCTCTTGGTGGGATCTGCGGACTTAAAACCGATAAACTCATCTTT.

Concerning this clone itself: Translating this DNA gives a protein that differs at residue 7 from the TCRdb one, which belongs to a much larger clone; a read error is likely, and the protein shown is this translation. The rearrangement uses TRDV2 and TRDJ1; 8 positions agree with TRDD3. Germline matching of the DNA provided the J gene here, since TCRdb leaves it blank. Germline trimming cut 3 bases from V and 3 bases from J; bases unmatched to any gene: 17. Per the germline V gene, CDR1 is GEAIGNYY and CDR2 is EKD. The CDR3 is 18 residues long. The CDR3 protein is CACDLLWDTPEFADKLIF. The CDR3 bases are TGTGCCTGTGACTTACTGTGGGATACGCCAGAATTCGCCGATAAACTCATCTTT.

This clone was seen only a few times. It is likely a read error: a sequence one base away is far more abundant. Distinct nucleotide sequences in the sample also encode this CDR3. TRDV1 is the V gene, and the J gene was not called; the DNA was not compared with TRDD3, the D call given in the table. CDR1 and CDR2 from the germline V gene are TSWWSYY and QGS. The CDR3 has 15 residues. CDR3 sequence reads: CALGELTGGTDKLIF. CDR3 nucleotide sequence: TGTGCTCTTGGGGAACTTACCGGGGGTACCGATAAGCTCATCTTT.

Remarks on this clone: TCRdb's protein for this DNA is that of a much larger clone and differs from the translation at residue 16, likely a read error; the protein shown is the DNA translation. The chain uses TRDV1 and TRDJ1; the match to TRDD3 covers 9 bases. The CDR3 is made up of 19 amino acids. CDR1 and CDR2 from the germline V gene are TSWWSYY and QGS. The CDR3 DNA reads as TGTGCCCTTGGGGAATTCGGCATTTTCTGGGGGATCTTCACCGATAGACTCATCTTT. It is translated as CALGEFGIFWGIFTDRLIF.

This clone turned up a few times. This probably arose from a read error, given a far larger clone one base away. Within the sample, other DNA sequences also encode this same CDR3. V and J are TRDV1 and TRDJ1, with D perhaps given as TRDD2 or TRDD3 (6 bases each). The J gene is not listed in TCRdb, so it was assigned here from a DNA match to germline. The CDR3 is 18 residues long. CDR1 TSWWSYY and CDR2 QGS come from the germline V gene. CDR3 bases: TGCGCTCTTGGGGAAAGACCTTCCCCCGGGGGACATACCGATAAACTCATCTTT. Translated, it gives CALGERPSPGGHTDKLIF.

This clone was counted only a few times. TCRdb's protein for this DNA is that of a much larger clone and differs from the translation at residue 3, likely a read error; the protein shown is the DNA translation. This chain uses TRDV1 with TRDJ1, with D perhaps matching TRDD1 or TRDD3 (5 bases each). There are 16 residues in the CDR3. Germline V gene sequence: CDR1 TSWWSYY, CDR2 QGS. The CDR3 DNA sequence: TGTGCTCGTGGGGAAGAAGAAATCTCTCTTACCGATAAACTCATCTTT. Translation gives CARGEEEISLTDKLIF.

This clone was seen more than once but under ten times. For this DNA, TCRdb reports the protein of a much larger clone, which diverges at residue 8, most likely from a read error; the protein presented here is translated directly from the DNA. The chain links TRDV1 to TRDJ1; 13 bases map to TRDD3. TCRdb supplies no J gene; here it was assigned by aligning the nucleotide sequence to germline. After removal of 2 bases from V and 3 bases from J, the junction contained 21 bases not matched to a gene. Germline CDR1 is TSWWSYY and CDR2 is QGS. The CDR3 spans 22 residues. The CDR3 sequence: CALGERLAPRVTGGYASDKLIF. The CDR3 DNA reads TGTGCTCTTGGGGAAAGACTCGCCCCTCGGGTTACTGGGGGATACGCGTCCGATAAACTCATCTTT.

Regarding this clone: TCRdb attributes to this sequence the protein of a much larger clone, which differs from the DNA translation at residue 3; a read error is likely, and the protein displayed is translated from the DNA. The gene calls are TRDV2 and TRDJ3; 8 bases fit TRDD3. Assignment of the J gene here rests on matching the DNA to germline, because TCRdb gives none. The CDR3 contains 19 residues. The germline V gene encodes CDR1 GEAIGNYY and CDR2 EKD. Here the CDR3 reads CARDRGIGHISWDTRQMFF. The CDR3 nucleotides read TGTGCCCGTGACCGGGGGATAGGGCACATCTCCTGGGACACCCGACAGATGTTTTTC.

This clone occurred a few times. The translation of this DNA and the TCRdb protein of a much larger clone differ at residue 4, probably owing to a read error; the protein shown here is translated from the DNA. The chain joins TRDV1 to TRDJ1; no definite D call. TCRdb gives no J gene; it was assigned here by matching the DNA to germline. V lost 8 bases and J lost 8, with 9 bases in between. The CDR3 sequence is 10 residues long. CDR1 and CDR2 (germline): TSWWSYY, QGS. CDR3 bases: TGTGCTCTTAGGGGCACGAAACTCATCTTT. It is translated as CALRGTKLIF.

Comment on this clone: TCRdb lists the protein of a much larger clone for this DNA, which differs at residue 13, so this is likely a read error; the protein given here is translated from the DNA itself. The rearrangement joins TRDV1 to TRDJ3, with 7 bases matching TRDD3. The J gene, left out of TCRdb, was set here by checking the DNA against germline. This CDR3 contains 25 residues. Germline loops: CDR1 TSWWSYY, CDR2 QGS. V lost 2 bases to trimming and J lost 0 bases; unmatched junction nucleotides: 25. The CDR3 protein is CALGEFPLRSDLPGDSSWDTRQMFF. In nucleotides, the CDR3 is TGTGCTCTTGGGGAATTCCCACTACGGTCAGATTTACCGGGGGATTCCTCCTGGGACACCCGACAGATGTTTTTC.

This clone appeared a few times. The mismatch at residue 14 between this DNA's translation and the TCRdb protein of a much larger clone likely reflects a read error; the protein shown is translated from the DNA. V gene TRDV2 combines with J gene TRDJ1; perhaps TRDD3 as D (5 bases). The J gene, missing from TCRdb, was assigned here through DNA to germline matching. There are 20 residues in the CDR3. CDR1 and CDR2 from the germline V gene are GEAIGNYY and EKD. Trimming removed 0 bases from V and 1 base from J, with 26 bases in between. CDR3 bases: TGTGCCTGTGACACCGTGGGTACTGGTCCACTTGTTTCTTGCACCGATAAACTCATCTTT. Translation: CACDTVGTGPLVSCTDKLIF.

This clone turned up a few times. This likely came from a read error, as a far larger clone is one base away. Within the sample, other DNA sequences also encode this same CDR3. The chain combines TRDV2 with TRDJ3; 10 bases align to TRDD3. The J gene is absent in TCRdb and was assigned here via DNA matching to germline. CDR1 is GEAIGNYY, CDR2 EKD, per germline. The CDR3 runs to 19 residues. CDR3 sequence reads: CACDTGGYESSWDTRQMFF. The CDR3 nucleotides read TGTGCCTGCGACACCGGGGGATACGAAAGCTCCTGGGACACCCGACAGATGTTTTTC.

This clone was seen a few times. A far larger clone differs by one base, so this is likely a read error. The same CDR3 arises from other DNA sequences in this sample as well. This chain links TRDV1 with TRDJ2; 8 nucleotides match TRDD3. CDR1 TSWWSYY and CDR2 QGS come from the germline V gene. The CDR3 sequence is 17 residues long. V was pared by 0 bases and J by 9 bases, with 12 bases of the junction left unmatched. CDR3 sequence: CALGELRRGGYGPQLFF. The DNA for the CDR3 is TGTGCTCTTGGGGAACTTCGTCGGGGGGGATATGGACCACAACTCTTCTTT.

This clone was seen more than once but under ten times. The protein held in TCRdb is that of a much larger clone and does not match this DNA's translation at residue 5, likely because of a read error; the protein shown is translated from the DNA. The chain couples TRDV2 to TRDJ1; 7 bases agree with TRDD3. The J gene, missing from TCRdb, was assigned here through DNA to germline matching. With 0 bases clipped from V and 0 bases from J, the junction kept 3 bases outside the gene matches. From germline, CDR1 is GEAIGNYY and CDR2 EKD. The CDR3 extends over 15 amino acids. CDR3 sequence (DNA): TGTGCCTGTGACACCGTGGGGGAAAACACCGATAAACTCATCTTT. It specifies CACDTVGENTDKLIF.

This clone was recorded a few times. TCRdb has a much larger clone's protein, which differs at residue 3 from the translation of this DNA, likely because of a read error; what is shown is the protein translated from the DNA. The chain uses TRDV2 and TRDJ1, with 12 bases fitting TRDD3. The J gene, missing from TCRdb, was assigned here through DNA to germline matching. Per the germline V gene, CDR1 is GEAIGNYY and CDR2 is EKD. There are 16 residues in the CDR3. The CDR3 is CAGDPLLGDTTDKLIF. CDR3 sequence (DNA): TGTGCCGGTGACCCATTACTGGGGGATACTACCGATAAACTCATCTTT.

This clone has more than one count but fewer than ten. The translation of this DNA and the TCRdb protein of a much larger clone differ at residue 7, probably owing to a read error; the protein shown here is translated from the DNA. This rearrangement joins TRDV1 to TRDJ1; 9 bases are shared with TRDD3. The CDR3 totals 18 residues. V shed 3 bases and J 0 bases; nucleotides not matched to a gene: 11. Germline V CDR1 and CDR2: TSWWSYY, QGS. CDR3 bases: TGTGCTCTTGGGGACCCACCGGGGGATACCCCCTACACCGATAAACTCATCTTT. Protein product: CALGDPPGDTPYTDKLIF.

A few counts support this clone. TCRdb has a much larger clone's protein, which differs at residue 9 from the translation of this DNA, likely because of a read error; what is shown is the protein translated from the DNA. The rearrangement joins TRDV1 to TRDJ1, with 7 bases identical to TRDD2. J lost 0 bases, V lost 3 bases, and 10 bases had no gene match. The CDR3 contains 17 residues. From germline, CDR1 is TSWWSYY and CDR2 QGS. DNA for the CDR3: TGTGCTCTTGGGGAGTTCCTACCGAGATATTACACCGATAAACTCATCTTT. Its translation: CALGEFLPRYYTDKLIF.

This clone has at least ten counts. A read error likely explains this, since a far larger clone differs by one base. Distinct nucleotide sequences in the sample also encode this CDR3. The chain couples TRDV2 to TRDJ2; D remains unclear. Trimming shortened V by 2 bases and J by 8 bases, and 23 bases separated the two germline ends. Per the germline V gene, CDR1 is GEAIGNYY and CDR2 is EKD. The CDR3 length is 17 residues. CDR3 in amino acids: CACDKVGDPSRKAQLFF. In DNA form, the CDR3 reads TGTGCCTGTGACAAGGTGGGTGACCCAAGTAGGAAGGCACAACTCTTCTTT.

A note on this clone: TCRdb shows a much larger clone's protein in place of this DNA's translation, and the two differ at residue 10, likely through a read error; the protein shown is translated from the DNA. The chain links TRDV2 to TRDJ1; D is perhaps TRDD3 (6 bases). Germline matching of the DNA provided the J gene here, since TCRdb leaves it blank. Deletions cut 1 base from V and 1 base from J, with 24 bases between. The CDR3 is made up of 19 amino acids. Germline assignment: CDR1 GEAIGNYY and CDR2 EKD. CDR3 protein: CACDTPWTGSPHPTDKLIF. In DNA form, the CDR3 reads TGTGCCTGTGACACTCCTTGGACTGGGAGCCCCCACCCCACCGATAAACTCATCTTT.

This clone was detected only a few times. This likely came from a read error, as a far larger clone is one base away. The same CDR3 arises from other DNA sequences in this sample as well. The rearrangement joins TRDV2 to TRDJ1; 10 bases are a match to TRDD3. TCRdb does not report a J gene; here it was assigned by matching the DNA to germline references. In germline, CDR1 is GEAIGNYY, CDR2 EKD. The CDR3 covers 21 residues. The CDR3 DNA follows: TGCGCCTGTGACACCATAACTCTACTGGGGGATGTTGAGACCCTGACCGATAAACTCATCTTT. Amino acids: CACDTITLLGDVETLTDKLIF.

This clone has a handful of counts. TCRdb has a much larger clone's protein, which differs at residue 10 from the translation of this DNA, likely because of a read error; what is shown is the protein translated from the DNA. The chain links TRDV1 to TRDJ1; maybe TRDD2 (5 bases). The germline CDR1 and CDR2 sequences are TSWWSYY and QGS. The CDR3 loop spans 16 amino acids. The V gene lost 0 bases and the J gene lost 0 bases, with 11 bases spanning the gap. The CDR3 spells CALGELSFFHTDKLIF. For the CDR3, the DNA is TGTGCTCTTGGGGAACTCTCCTTCTTCCACACCGATAAACTCATCTTT.

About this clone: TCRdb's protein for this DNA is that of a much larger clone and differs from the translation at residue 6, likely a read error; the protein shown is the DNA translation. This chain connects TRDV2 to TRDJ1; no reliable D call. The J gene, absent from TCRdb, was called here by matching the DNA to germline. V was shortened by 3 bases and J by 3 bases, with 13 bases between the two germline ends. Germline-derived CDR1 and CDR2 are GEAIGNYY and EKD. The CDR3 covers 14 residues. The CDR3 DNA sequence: TGTGCCTGTGACGCCTGCGATGCCGCCGATAAACTCATCTTT. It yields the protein CACDACDAADKLIF.

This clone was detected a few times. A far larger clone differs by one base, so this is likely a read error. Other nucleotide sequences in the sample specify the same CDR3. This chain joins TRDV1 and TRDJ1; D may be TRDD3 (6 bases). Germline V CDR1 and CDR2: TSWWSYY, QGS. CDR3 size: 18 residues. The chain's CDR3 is CALGELERGRRYTDKLIF. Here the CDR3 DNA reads TGCGCTCTTGGGGAATTAGAGCGGGGGAGGAGGTACACCGATAAACTCATCTTT.

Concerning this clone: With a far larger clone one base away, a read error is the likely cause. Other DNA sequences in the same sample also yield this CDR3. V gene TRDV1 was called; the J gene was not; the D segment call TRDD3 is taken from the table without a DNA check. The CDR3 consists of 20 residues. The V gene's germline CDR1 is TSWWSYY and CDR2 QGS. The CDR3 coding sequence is TGTGCTCTTGGGGAACCCAGCCCTCCCAAATACTGGGGGCTCACCGATAAGCTCATCTTT. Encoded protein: CALGEPSPPKYWGLTDKLIF.

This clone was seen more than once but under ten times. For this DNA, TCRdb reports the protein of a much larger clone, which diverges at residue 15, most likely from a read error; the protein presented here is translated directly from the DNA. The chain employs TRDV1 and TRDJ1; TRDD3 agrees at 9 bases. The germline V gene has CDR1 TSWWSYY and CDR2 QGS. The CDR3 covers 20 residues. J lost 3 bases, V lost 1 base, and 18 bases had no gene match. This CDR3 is CALGERLAALGDKYADKLIF. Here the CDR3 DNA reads TGTGCTCTTGGGGAACGGTTGGCTGCACTGGGGGACAAGTACGCCGATAAACTCATCTTT.